Below are 14 T cell receptor beta chains sequenced from a single sample in a study of blood T cell repertoires in COVID-19. Using immunoSEQ multiplex PCR, the repertoire was profiled, and TCRdb retains in-frame clones only, with some absent. The sample consists of about 190,000 clones, 83% of them appearing once. The sequencing sample was made of peripheral blood. These receptors all come from a woman aged 40 to 50 with acute or convalescent COVID-19.

This chain connects TRBV5-1 to TRBJ1-1, with TRBD1 identical over 7 bases. The CDR3 is 16 amino acids. Germline V gene sequence: CDR1 SGHRS, CDR2 YFSETQ. The trim removed 2 bases at V and 8 bases at J, leaving 15 bases unmatched. CDR3 in amino acids: CASSFQGEMGTGEAFF. Written as DNA, the CDR3 is TGCGCCAGCAGCTTTCAGGGGGAGATGGGGACGGGAGAAGCTTTCTTT.

The V and J genes are TRBV6-5 and TRBJ2-7; D perhaps matches TRBD1 (5 bases). This CDR3 spans 15 amino acids. The ends were cut back, 2 bases at V and 6 bases at J, with 17 bases in the middle. Germline lookup yields CDR1 MNHEY and CDR2 SVGAGI. CDR3 protein: CASSYTGRGDPEQYF. DNA of the CDR3: TGTGCCAGCAGTTACACCGGAAGGGGCGATCCCGAGCAGTACTTC.

This chain connects TRBV7-2 to TRBJ2-7; D gene uncertain. The CDR3 runs to 13 residues. V lost 2 bases, J lost 3 bases, and 8 bases lay in between. Germline V gene data show CDR1 as SGHTA and CDR2 as FQGNSA. CDR3 sequence: CASSLSDYYEQYF. The CDR3 DNA reads TGTGCCAGCAGCTTATCAGATTACTACGAGCAGTACTTC.

The genes are TRBV2 and TRBJ1-5; no firm D call. CDR1 and CDR2 from the germline V gene are SNHLY and FYNNEI. Trimming pared 1 base from V and 1 base from J, leaving 8 bases between. The CDR3 runs 15 residues. This CDR3 reads CASSEDSKSNQPQHF. CDR3 sequence (DNA): TGTGCCAGCAGTGAAGATTCTAAGAGCAATCAGCCCCAGCATTTT.

J is TRBJ2-1 and V is TRBV28; weak D call: TRBD2 (6 bases). Per germline, CDR1 MDHEN and CDR2 SYDVKM. The CDR3 is made up of 17 amino acids. Trimming pared 7 bases from V and 1 base from J, leaving 20 bases between. CDR3 region: CASTRPGGGWSYNEQFF. DNA for the CDR3: TGTGCCAGCACGAGACCTGGGGGAGGTTGGTCCTACAATGAGCAGTTCTTC. The whole variable domain, remainder taken from reference TRBV28 and TRBJ2-1, is DVKVTQSSRYLVKRTGEKVFLECVQDMDHENMFWYRQDPGLGLRLIYFSYDVKMKEKGDIPEGYSVSREKKERFSLILESASTNQTSMYLCASTRPGGGWSYNEQFFGPGTRLTVL.

This clone has more than one count but fewer than ten. The rearrangement joins TRBV9 to TRBJ2-3; D is ambiguous. The CDR3 is 15 residues long. Trimming left V 2 bases short and J 1 base short, with 11 bases between. The germline V gene encodes CDR1 SGDLS and CDR2 YYNGEE. CDR3 DNA: TGTGCCAGCAGCGTTCGAAGTCGGGGCACAGATACGCAGTATTTT. This encodes CASSVRSRGTDTQYF.

V usage is TRBV3-1 (or the pseudogene TRBV3-2) and J usage is TRBJ2-7, with D possibly TRBD2 on 5 matching bases. The CDR3 is 16 amino acids. Between the trimmed V and J ends, which lost 1 base and 0 bases, there was a span of 13 bases. In germline, CDR1 is LGHDT, CDR2 YNNKEL (reference sequence). The CDR3 spells CASSQVKRGSSYEQYF. CDR3 sequence (DNA): TGTGCCAGCAGCCAAGTTAAACGGGGATCCTCCTACGAGCAGTACTTC.

In DNA form, the CDR3 reads TGCGCCAGCAGCCAGAACGGACAGGGGCCTCAGGCGGGTGGCTACACCTTC. It encodes CASSQNGQGPQAGGYTF. The J gene is TRBJ1-2, the V gene TRBV4-1, with 9 bases aligning to TRBD1. The length of the CDR3 is 17 residues. From germline, CDR1 is MGHRA and CDR2 YSYEKL. V lost 3 bases to trimming and J lost 7 bases; unmatched junction nucleotides: 15.

The chain has TRBV9 and TRBJ2-3, with TRBD2 matching over 7 bases. This CDR3 comprises 12 residues. Germline lookup yields CDR1 SGDLS and CDR2 YYNGEE. With V trimmed by 4 bases and J by 11 bases, 7 bases remained unmatched. The CDR3 sequence is CASSLGLGVQYF. CDR3 nucleotides: TGTGCCAGCAGCCTCGGACTAGGCGTGCAGTATTTT. The full variable domain, rest sourced from reference TRBV9 and TRBJ2-3, is DSGVTQTPKHLITATGQRVTLRCSPRSGDLSVYWYQQSLDQGLQFLIQYYNGEERAKGNILERFSAQQFPDLHSELNLSSLELGDSALYFCASSLGLGVQYFGPGTRLTVL.

The chain carries TRBV14 and TRBJ2-7, with 10 bases fitting TRBD1. Germline CDR1 is SGHDN and CDR2 is FVKESK. Trimming removed 4 bases from V and 5 bases from J; junction bases left unmatched: 11. CDR3 length: 16 residues. CDR3 sequence: CASSPRPGQGYHEQYF. CDR3 in DNA: TGTGCCAGCAGCCCAAGGCCGGGACAGGGGTACCACGAGCAGTACTTC.

This rearrangement joins TRBV6-6 to TRBJ2-3, with 12 bases that match TRBD2. Trimming took 6 bases from V and 2 from J; bases not matched to a gene: 6. This CDR3 contains 16 residues. Per germline, CDR1 MNHNY and CDR2 SVGAGI (reference sequence). CDR3 in DNA: TGTGCCAGCAGGGAAACTAGCGGGGGGTCCACAGATACGCAGTATTTT. It codes for CASRETSGGSTDTQYF.

V gene TRBV28 combines with J gene TRBJ2-7; D perhaps matches TRBD2 (5 bases). Looked up from germline, CDR1 is MDHEN and CDR2 is SYDVKM. Deletions cut 2 bases from V and 3 bases from J, with 8 bases between. CDR3 length equals 13 residues. CDR3 region: CASSLDGLYEQYF. The CDR3, as DNA: TGTGCCAGCAGTTTAGACGGACTCTACGAGCAGTACTTC.

V and J are TRBV7-2 and TRBJ2-6; D not resolved. Between the trimmed V and J ends, which lost 0 bases and 1 base, there was a span of 7 bases. The length of the CDR3 is 16 residues. Germline V gene data show CDR1 as SGHTA and CDR2 as FQGNSA. The CDR3 sequence is CASSLAGGSGANVLTF. The CDR3 coding sequence is TGTGCCAGCAGCTTAGCCGGCGGATCTGGGGCCAACGTCCTGACTTTC.

This clone was picked up one time. V and J are TRBV5-4 and TRBJ2-5; 8 bases agree with TRBD1. The CDR3 has 15 residues. Per the germline V gene, CDR1 is SGHNT and CDR2 is YYREEE (reference sequence). The V and J ends lost 4 bases and 5 bases, in that order; junction bases with no gene match: 10. This CDR3 reads CASSPRQGAGETQYF. DNA of the CDR3: TGTGCCAGCAGCCCTCGGCAGGGGGCCGGGGAGACCCAGTACTTC.